The rows below give T cell receptor beta chains drawn from one sample of a study of blood T cell repertoires in COVID-19. TCRdb's copy holds only in-frame clones and misses some; the assay was immunoSEQ multiplex PCR. The sample lists about 100,000 clones; 80% to 90% were seen once. Sequencing was done on a sample of PBMCs or T cells enriched from blood (not recorded which). All receptors come from a woman aged 50 to 60 who had recovered from COVID-19. Both conserved end residues are part of each CDR3. A D gene is named only where the DNA matches it firmly. Where a row states a size, it is once, few, many or the class of an expanded clone; other rows omit it.

abundance: once
j_gene: TRBJ1-1
v_gene: TRBV6-5
d_gene: TRBD1
CDR3aa: CASSYAGTGRPEAFF
CDR3nt: TGTGCCAGCAGTTACGCCGGGACAGGGCGGCCTGAAGCTTTCTTT

abundance: .
j_gene: TRBJ2-5
v_gene: TRBV4-1
d_gene: .
CDR3aa: CASSPGETQYF
CDR3nt: TGCGCCAGCAGCCCCGGGGAGACCCAGTACTTC

abundance: .
j_gene: TRBJ1-1
v_gene: TRBV28
d_gene: .
CDR3aa: CASSLTMNTEAFF
CDR3nt: TGTGCCAGCAGTCTGACAATGAACACTGAAGCTTTCTTT

abundance: .
j_gene: TRBJ2-7
v_gene: TRBV6-2/TRBV6-3
d_gene: .
CDR3aa: CASSIQGPYEQYF
CDR3nt: TGTGCCAGCAGCATACAGGGCCCCTACGAGCAGTACTTC

abundance: .
j_gene: TRBJ2-1
v_gene: TRBV9
d_gene: TRBD1
CDR3aa: CASSVDGQGLEQFF
CDR3nt: TGTGCCAGCAGCGTCGATGGACAGGGCCTTGAGCAGTTCTTC

abundance: .
j_gene: TRBJ1-6
v_gene: TRBV5-1
d_gene: .
CDR3aa: CASSLGSGSADSPLHF
CDR3nt: TGCGCCAGCAGCTTGGGAAGTGGCAGTGCGGATTCACCCCTCCACTTT

abundance: .
j_gene: TRBJ2-2
v_gene: TRBV15
d_gene: TRBD1
CDR3aa: CATPRQGEVSGELFF
CDR3nt: TGTGCCACCCCTCGGCAGGGGGAAGTCAGCGGGGAGCTGTTTTTT

abundance: .
j_gene: TRBJ1-5
v_gene: TRBV23-1
d_gene: TRBD1
CDR3aa: CASSQSKERGLGQPQHF
CDR3nt: TGCGCCAGCAGTCAATCGAAAGAGAGGGGGCTCGGTCAGCCCCAGCATTTT

abundance: .
j_gene: TRBJ1-2
v_gene: TRBV2
d_gene: .
CDR3aa: CASSAEFVTGIYGYTF
CDR3nt: TGTGCCAGCAGCGCGGAATTTGTGACAGGAATCTATGGCTACACCTTC

abundance: .
j_gene: TRBJ2-1
v_gene: TRBV19
d_gene: .
CDR3aa: CASSMGRYNEQFF
CDR3nt: TGTGCCAGTAGTATGGGCAGGTACAATGAGCAGTTCTTC

abundance: .
j_gene: TRBJ2-7
v_gene: TRBV7-2
d_gene: TRBD2
CDR3aa: CASSPQASSGTFSYEQYF
CDR3nt: TGTGCCAGCAGCCCCCAAGCGTCCAGCGGGACTTTCTCCTACGAGCAGTACTTC

abundance: .
j_gene: TRBJ1-1
v_gene: TRBV4-1
d_gene: .
CDR3aa: CASSRDGAAFF
CDR3nt: TGCGCCAGCAGCCGAGATGGGGCAGCTTTCTTT

abundance: few
j_gene: TRBJ2-7
v_gene: TRBV7-9
d_gene: .
CDR3aa: CASRQSYEQYF
CDR3nt: TGTGCCAGCAGACAATCCTACGAGCAGTACTTC

abundance: .
j_gene: TRBJ1-1
v_gene: TRBV30
d_gene: .
CDR3aa: CAWNLGQNTEAFF
CDR3nt: TGTGCCTGGAATCTCGGACAGAACACTGAAGCTTTCTTT